The next 6 T cell receptor beta chains were all read from a single sample in a study of blood T cell repertoires in COVID-19. The protocol was immunoSEQ multiplex PCR, while the TCRdb copy is restricted to in-frame clones and leaves out a portion. The table includes tens of thousands of clones, more than 70% detected once. The specimen was peripheral blood. Receptors originate from a man aged 45-65 years with acute or convalescent COVID-19.

The gene calls are TRBV9 and TRBJ2-3; D ambiguous. Germline loops: CDR1 SGDLS, CDR2 YYNGEE. V lost 0 bases, J lost 0 bases, and 5 bases lay in between. CDR3 length: 14 amino acids. The DNA of the CDR3 is TGTGCCAGCAGCGTAGCGGTAAGCACAGATACGCAGTATTTT. It translates to CASSVAVSTDTQYF.

This clone has just one count. V usage is TRBV5-4 and J usage is TRBJ2-3, with 14 positions matching TRBD2. The CDR3 length is 17 residues. Germline loops: CDR1 SGHNT, CDR2 YYREEE (reference sequence). V trimming: 2 bases; J trimming: 0 bases; junction bases outside the gene matches: 2. CDR3 DNA sequence: TGTGCCAGCAGCTTCGGGACTAGCGGGAGAAGCACAGATACGCAGTATTTT. This encodes CASSFGTSGRSTDTQYF.

The gene calls are TRBV11-2 and TRBJ1-1; TRBD1 matches at 7 bases. CDR3 size: 14 residues. Germline assignment: CDR1 SGHAT and CDR2 FQNNGV. V lost 4 bases and J lost 11; bases outside the gene matches: 13. The CDR3 spells CASSSQGSGANAFF. The CDR3 bases are TGTGCCAGCAGCTCACAGGGGTCCGGGGCTAACGCTTTCTTT.

The chain combines TRBV28 with TRBJ2-7, with TRBD2 as a possible D gene (5 bases). Between the trimmed V and J ends, which lost 4 bases and 2 bases, there was a span of 12 bases. This CDR3 has 14 residues. The germline V gene encodes CDR1 MDHEN and CDR2 SYDVKM. The CDR3 DNA reads TGTGCCAGCAGTTCCCGGACTTACCCCTACGAGCAGTACTTC. Translated: CASSSRTYPYEQYF.

The CDR3 loop is CASSPGTGRLAFF. CDR3 nucleotides: TGTGCCAGCAGTCCGGGGACAGGCCGTCTGGCTTTCTTT. The chain couples TRBV12-3 or TRBV12-4 to TRBJ1-1; 8 nucleotides match TRBD1. The V segment lost 5 bases and the J segment 11 bases; nucleotides outside the gene matches: 10. CDR3 length equals 13 residues.

The gene calls are TRBV3-1 (or the pseudogene TRBV3-2) and TRBJ2-5; TRBD2 is a possible D gene (7 bases). V shed 0 bases and J shed 7 bases, with 15 bases lying between them. CDR3 length: 15 residues. CDR1 LGHDT and CDR2 YNNKEL come from the germline V gene (reference sequence). CDR3 sequence reads: CASSQDWGGGSTQYF. Written as DNA, the CDR3 is TGTGCCAGCAGCCAAGATTGGGGCGGGGGCTCGACCCAGTACTTC.